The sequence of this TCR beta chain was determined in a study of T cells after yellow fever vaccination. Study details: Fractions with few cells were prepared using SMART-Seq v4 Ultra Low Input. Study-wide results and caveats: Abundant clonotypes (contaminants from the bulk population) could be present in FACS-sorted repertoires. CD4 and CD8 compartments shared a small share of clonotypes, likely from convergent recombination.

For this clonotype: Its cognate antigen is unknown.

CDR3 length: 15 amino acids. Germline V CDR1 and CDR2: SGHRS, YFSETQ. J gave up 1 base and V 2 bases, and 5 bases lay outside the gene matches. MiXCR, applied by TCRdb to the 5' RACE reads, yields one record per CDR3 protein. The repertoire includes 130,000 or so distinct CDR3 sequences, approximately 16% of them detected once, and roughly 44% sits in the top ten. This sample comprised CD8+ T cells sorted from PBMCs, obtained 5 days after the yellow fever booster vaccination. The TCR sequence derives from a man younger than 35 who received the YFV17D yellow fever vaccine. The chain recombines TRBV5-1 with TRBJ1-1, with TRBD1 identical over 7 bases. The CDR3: CASSLGTAGNTEAFF. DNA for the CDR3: TGCGCCAGCAGCTTAGGGACAGCAGGGAACACTGAAGCTTTCTTT.